Shown below are 16 T cell receptor beta chains from a single sample sequenced in a study of T cell responses to AZD1222 COVID-19 vaccine. Here immunoSEQ multiplex PCR was the method, and the copy in TCRdb shows in-frame clones only, minus some. This repertoire shows about 120,000 clones, roughly 87% found once; its top ten account for about 10%. Sequenced here: peripheral blood, sampled on day 0 of AZD1222 vaccination. These receptors were collected from an adult in good health.

The V and J genes are TRBV10-3 and TRBJ1-2; TRBD1 might be the D (6 bases). From germline, CDR1 is ENHRY and CDR2 SYGVKD. This CDR3 comprises 16 residues. Trimming took off 0 bases at V and 2 bases at J, with 13 bases between the two ends. In DNA, the CDR3 is TGTGCCATCAGTGAGTCTCGAGGCCAGGGGAACTATGGCTACACCTTC. It specifies CAISESRGQGNYGYTF.

The gene calls are TRBV14 and TRBJ2-7; possibly TRBD1 for D (6 bases). The CDR3 covers 17 residues. V gave up 4 bases and J gave up 4 bases, with 23 bases separating them. Germline assignment: CDR1 SGHDN and CDR2 FVKESK. CDR3 coding DNA: TGTGCCAGCAGCCGCCCGGCGGCCCAGGGGTATCCTTACGAGCAGTACTTC. It codes for CASSRPAAQGYPYEQYF.

V is TRBV5-4 and J is TRBJ2-7; 8 bases agree with TRBD2. CDR3 size: 14 residues. With V trimmed by 0 bases and J by 6 bases, 5 bases remained unmatched. The germline CDR1 and CDR2 sequences are SGHNT and YYREEE (reference sequence). DNA for the CDR3: TGTGCCAGCAGCTTGGTCGGGAGGGTAGTCGAGCAGTACTTC. Translated: CASSLVGRVVEQYF.

The chain joins TRBV28 to TRBJ1-2, with D hard to call. V was shortened by 2 bases and J by 6 bases, with 22 bases between the two germline ends. CDR1 MDHEN and CDR2 SYDVKM come from the germline V gene. The CDR3 is 17 residues long. CDR3 protein: CASSLRPVFVLADGYTF. In DNA, the CDR3 is TGTGCCAGCAGTTTACGCCCGGTTTTTGTTCTGGCCGATGGCTACACCTTC.

The gene calls are TRBV5-6 and TRBJ1-6, with TRBD1 matching 7 bases. Losses at the gene ends were 5 bases for V and 8 bases for J; bases not matched to a gene: 10. This CDR3 contains 15 residues. CDR1 is SGHDT and CDR2 is YYEEEE in the germline V gene. DNA of the CDR3: TGTGCCAGCAGTCCCCGACAGGGATGGGATTCACCCCTCCACTTT. Its translation is CASSPRQGWDSPLHF.

The genes are TRBV19 and TRBJ2-2; 8 nucleotides align to TRBD1. The V and J ends lost 4 bases and 6 bases, in that order; junction bases with no gene match: 7. This CDR3 spans 15 amino acids. Germline V gene data show CDR1 as LNHDA and CDR2 as SQIVND (reference sequence). CDR3: CASSRDRGRSGELFF. The CDR3 DNA reads TGTGCCAGTAGTAGAGACAGGGGACGGTCCGGGGAGCTGTTTTTT. Drawing the rest from reference TRBV19 and TRBJ2-2, the complete variable domain is DGGITQSPKYLFRKEGQNVTLSCEQNLNHDAMYWYRQDPGQGLRLIYYSQIVNDFQKGDIAEGYSVSREKKESFPLTVTSAQKNPTAFYLCASSRDRGRSGELFFGEGSRLTVL.

The chain has TRBV4-2 and TRBJ2-6; tentative D call: TRBD2 (5 bases). V dropped 0 bases and J dropped 0 bases, with 6 bases sitting between them. This CDR3 comprises 16 residues. CDR1 LGHNA and CDR2 YNFKEQ come from the germline V gene. CDR3 residues: CASSQDGSSGANVLTF. The DNA for the CDR3 is TGTGCCAGCAGCCAAGATGGGAGCTCTGGGGCCAACGTCCTGACTTTC.

The chain joins TRBV9 to TRBJ2-5; D is ambiguous. Germline CDR1 is SGDLS and CDR2 is YYNGEE. This CDR3 contains 14 residues. The ends were cut back, 4 bases at V and 1 base at J, with 11 bases in the middle. The CDR3 sequence is CASSSQPSQETQYF. In DNA, the CDR3 is TGTGCCAGCAGCTCCCAACCTTCCCAAGAGACCCAGTACTTC.

The CDR3 loop is CASTTVAGNNEQFF. The CDR3 DNA reads as TGTGCCAGCACCACGGTAGCGGGGAACAATGAGCAGTTCTTC. V and J are TRBV6-6 and TRBJ2-1, with 8 nucleotides matching TRBD2. CDR3 length: 14 amino acids. The ends lost 7 bases at V and 5 bases at J; junction bases unmatched: 7. Germline CDR1 and CDR2: MNHNY and SVGAGI (reference sequence).

The V and J genes are TRBV5-1 and TRBJ2-7; 12 nucleotides agree with TRBD2. CDR1 and CDR2 (germline): SGHRS, YFSETQ. V shed 4 bases and J 7 bases; nucleotides not matched to a gene: 6. The CDR3 has 14 amino acids. Written as DNA, the CDR3 is TGCGCCAGCAGCATAAGACTAGCGGGGGAGGAGCAGTACTTC. Its translation: CASSIRLAGEEQYF.

The V gene is TRBV28, the J gene TRBJ2-1, with 10 bases aligning to TRBD2. V gave up 5 bases and J gave up 4 bases; unmatched junction bases: 5. This CDR3 spans 15 amino acids. CDR1 is MDHEN and CDR2 is SYDVKM in the germline V gene. CDR3 protein: CASSPGLAEYNEQFF. The CDR3 nucleotides are TGTGCCAGCAGTCCCGGACTAGCGGAGTACAATGAGCAGTTCTTC.

CDR3 nucleotide sequence: TGTGCCAGCAGCTGGGGACAAGCCTACGAGCAGTACTTC. It is translated as CASSWGQAYEQYF. This rearrangement joins TRBV5-6 to TRBJ2-7; D possibly corresponds to TRBD1 (6 bases). Trimming pared 3 bases from V and 2 bases from J, leaving 9 bases between. The V gene's germline CDR1 is SGHDT and CDR2 YYEEEE. This CDR3 comprises 13 residues.

The rearrangement uses TRBV11-2 and TRBJ2-5; no reliable D call. Germline CDR1 and CDR2: SGHAT and FQNNGV. There are 12 residues in the CDR3. V was cut by 1 base and J by 5 bases, with 5 bases left in between. This CDR3 reads CASSLAGETQYF. The CDR3 DNA follows: TGTGCCAGCAGCTTAGCCGGGGAGACCCAGTACTTC.

This rearrangement joins TRBV7-9 to TRBJ1-5; no definite D call. The V end lost 4 bases, the J end lost 3 bases, and 10 bases lay between the germline ends. The CDR3 spans 14 residues. Per the germline V gene, CDR1 is SEHNR and CDR2 is FQNEAQ (reference sequence). CDR3 DNA: TGTGCCAGCAGCTACAATGGTTACAATCAGCCCCAGCATTTT. Translation: CASSYNGYNQPQHF.

The chain recombines TRBV18 with TRBJ2-3; 10 bases are shared with TRBD2. This CDR3 contains 15 residues. V was pared by 1 base and J by 5 bases, with 3 bases of the junction left unmatched. The germline gives CDR1 KGHSH, CDR2 LQKENI. CDR3 DNA: TGTGCCAGCTCACCACAGCGGGGGGGCGGAGATACGCAGTATTTT. Translated: CASSPQRGGGDTQYF.

The genes are TRBV7-2 and TRBJ2-3, with a tentative D call TRBD1 (6 bases). The CDR3 contains 14 residues. The germline V and J ends were trimmed by 5 bases and 4 bases, with 13 bases remaining between them. Germline CDR1 is SGHTA and CDR2 is FQGNSA. This chain's CDR3 is CASSLNRAADTQYF. The CDR3 DNA reads TGTGCCAGCAGCCTCAACAGGGCAGCAGATACGCAGTATTTT.